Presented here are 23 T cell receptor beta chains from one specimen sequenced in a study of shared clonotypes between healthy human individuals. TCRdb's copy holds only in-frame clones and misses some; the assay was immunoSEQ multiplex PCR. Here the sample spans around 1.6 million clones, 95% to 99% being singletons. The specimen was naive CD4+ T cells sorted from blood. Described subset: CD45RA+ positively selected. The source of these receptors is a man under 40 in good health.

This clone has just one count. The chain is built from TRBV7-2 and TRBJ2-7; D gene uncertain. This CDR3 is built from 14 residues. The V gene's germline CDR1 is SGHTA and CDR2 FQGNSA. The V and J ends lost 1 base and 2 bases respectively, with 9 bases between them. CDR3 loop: CASSLGSVAYEQYF. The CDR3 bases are TGTGCCAGCAGCTTAGGGTCGGTAGCCTACGAGCAGTACTTC.

CDR3 amino acids: CASPTGGRAEAFF. The DNA for the CDR3 is TGTGCCAGCCCCACGGGGGGGCGGGCTGAAGCTTTCTTT. V is TRBV28 and J is TRBJ1-1, with a weak D call TRBD1 (6 bases). Trimming stripped 8 bases from V and 6 bases from J, with 16 bases between. Germline values: CDR1 MDHEN, CDR2 SYDVKM. The CDR3 loop spans 13 amino acids.

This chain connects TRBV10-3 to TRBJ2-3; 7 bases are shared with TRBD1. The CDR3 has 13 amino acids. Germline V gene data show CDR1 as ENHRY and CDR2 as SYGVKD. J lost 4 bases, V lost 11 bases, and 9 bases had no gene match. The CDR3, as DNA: TGTGCCGCCGAGGAGACAGGGTCAGATACGCAGTATTTT. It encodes CAAEETGSDTQYF.

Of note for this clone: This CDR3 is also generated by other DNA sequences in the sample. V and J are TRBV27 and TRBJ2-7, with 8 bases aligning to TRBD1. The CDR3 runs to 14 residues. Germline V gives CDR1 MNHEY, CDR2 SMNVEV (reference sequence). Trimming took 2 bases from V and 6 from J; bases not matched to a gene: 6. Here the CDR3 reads CASSLAGGLGEQYF. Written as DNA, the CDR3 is TGTGCCAGCAGTTTAGCAGGGGGCCTTGGCGAGCAGTACTTC.

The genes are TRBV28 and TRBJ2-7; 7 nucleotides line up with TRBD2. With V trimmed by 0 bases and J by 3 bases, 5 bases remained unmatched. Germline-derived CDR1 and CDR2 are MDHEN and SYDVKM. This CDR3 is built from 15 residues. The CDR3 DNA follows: TGTGCCAGCAGTTTATGGGCTAGCGGTTTCTACGAGCAGTACTTC. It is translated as CASSLWASGFYEQYF.

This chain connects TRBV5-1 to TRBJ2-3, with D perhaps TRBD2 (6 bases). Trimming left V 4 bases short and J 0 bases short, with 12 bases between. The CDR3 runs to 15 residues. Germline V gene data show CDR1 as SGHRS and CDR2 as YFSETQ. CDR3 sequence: CASSPPAGSTDTQYF. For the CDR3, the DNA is TGCGCCAGCAGCCCCCCGGCGGGGAGCACAGATACGCAGTATTTT.

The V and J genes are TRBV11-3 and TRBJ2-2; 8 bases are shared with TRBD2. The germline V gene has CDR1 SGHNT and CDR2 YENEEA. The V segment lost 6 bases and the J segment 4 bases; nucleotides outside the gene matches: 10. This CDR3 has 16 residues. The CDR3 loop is CASSPLAGRGTGELFF. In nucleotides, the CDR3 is TGTGCCAGCAGTCCATTAGCGGGAAGGGGCACCGGGGAGCTGTTTTTT.

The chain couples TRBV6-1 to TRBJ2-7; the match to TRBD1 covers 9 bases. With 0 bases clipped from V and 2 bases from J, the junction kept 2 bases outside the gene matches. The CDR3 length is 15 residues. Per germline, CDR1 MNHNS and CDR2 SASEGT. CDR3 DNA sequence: TGTGCCAGCAGTGAAGCTACAGGGGGCCCCTACGAGCAGTACTTC. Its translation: CASSEATGGPYEQYF.

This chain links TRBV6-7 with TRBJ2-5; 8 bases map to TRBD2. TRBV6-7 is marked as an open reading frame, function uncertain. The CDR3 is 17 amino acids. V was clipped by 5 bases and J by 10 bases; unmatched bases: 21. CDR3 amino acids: CASSNGTSALPFGIQYF. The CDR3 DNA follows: TGTGCCAGCAGTAACGGGACTAGTGCCCTCCCTTTCGGGATCCAGTACTTC.

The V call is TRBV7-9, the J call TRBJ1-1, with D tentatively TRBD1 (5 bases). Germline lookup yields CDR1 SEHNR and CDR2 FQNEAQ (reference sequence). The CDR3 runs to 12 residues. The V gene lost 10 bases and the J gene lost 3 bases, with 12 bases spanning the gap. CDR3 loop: CATPGGYTEAFF. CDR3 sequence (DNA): TGTGCCACCCCGGGGGGGTACACTGAAGCTTTCTTT.

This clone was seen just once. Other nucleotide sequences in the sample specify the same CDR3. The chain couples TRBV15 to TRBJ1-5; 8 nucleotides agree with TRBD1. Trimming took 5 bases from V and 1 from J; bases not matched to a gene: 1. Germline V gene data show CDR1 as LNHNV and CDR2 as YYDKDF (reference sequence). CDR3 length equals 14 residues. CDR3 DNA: TGTGCCACCAGCCGGACAGGGAGCAATCAGCCCCAGCATTTT. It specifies CATSRTGSNQPQHF.

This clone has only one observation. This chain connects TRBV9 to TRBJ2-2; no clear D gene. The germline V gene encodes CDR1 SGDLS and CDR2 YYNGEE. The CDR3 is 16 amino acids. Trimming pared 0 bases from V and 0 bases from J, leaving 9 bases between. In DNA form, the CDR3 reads TGTGCCAGCAGCGTAGGTAGCACCTCGAACACCGGGGAGCTGTTTTTT. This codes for CASSVGSTSNTGELFF.

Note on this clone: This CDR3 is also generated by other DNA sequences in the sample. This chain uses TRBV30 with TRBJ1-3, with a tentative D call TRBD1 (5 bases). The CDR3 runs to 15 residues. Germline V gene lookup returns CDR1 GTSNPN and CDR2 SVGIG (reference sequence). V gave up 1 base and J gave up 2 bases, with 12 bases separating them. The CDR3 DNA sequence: TGTGCCTGGAGTGCCCGAAGGGGCACTGGAAACACCATATATTTT. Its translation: CAWSARRGTGNTIYF.

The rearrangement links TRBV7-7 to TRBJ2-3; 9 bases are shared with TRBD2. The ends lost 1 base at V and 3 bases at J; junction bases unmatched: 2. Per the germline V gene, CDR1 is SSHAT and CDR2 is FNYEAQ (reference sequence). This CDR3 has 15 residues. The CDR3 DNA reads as TGTGCCAGCAGCTTAGGGACTAGCGAAACAGATACGCAGTATTTT. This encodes CASSLGTSETDTQYF.

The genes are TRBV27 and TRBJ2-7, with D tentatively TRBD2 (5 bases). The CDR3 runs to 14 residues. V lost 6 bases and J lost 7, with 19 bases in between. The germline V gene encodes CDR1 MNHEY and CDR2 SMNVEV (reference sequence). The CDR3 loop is CASSPARRADEQYF. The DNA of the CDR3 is TGTGCCAGCAGCCCTGCTCGGCGGGCGGATGAGCAGTACTTC.

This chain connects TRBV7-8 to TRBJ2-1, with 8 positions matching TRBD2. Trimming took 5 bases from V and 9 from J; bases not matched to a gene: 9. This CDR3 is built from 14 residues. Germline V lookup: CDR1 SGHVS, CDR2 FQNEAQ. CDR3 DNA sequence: TGTGCCAGCAGCATCCTCCGGGGGGGTGGTGAGCAGTTCTTC. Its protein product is CASSILRGGGEQFF.

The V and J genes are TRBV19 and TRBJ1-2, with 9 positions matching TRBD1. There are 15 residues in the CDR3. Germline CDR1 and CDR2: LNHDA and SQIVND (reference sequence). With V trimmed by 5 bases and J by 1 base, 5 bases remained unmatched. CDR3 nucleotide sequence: TGTGCCAGTAGTTATAAGGGACAGGGTAACTATGGCTACACCTTC. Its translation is CASSYKGQGNYGYTF.

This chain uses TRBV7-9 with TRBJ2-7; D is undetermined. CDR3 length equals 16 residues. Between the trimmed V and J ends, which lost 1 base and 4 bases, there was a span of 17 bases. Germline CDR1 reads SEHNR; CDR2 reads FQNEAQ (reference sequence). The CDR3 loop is CASSLEQVGIFYEQYF. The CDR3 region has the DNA TGTGCCAGCAGCTTAGAGCAAGTAGGGATATTTTACGAGCAGTACTTC.

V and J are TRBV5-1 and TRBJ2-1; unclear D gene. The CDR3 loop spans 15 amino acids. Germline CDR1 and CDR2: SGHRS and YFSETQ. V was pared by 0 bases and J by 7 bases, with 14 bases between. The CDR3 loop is CASSLGLGTTNEQFF. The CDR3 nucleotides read TGCGCCAGCAGCTTGGGTCTGGGAACCACGAATGAGCAGTTCTTC.

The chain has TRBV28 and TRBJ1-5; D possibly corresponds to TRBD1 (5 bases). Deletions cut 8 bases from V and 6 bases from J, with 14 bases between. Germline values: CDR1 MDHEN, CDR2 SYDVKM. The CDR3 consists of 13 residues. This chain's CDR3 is CASLSWQGQPQHF. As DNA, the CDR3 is TGTGCCAGCTTATCCTGGCAGGGTCAGCCCCAGCATTTT.

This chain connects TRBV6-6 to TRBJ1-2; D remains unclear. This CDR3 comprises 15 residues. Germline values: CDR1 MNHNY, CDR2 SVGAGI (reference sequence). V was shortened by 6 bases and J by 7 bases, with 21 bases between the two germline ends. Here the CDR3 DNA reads TGTGCCAGCAGGGAGGCATCAAGGCTCTTCGGTGGCTACACCTTC. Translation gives CASREASRLFGGYTF.

Here the CDR3 DNA reads TGCGCCAGCAGCCTACGGGCAGGGTACACCGGGGAGCTGTTTTTT. Translated, it gives CASSLRAGYTGELFF. This chain uses TRBV5-1 with TRBJ2-2; maybe TRBD1 (5 bases). V was trimmed by 4 bases and J by 3 bases, leaving 13 bases between them. The V gene's germline CDR1 is SGHRS and CDR2 YFSETQ. The CDR3 runs to 15 residues.

DNA of the CDR3: TGTGCCAGCCTAACCGGGACAGGGTTCGACGAGCAGTACTTC. Residues: CASLTGTGFDEQYF. The V gene is TRBV28, the J gene TRBJ2-7; 9 positions agree with TRBD1. The ends lost 8 bases at V and 5 bases at J; junction bases unmatched: 10. The CDR3 covers 14 residues. Per the germline V gene, CDR1 is MDHEN and CDR2 is SYDVKM.